This T cell receptor beta chain was identified in a study of T cells of healthy individuals. The V and J ends lost 6 bases and 4 bases, in that order; junction bases with no gene match: 13. The CDR3 covers 17 residues. Germline-derived CDR1 and CDR2 are DFQATT and SNEGSKA (reference sequence). MiXCR, applied by TCRdb to the 5' RACE reads, yields one record per CDR3 protein. The table has 38,000 or so distinct CDR3 sequences, 4% to 5.5% seen once; the top ten hold about 8.9%. The receptor was isolated from a human donor in good health. The chain is built from TRBV20-1 and TRBJ2-1; TRBD2 matches at 12 bases. The DNA of the CDR3 is TGCAGTGCCGAGGGGCTAGCGGGGGGGCAACGGTACAATGAGCAGTTCTTC. Protein sequence: CSAEGLAGGQRYNEQFF.